The clone carrying this T cell receptor (beta chain) came up many times. Germline V gene lookup returns CDR1 SEHNR and CDR2 FQNEAQ (reference sequence). This CDR3 has 15 amino acids. V gave up 0 bases and J gave up 8 bases, with 13 bases separating them. The sample belongs to a study of CD8+CD57+ T cells in acquired aplastic anemia. Looking at the study overall: Healthy donors had, on average, roughly 9.8 million reads for their CD4+ cells.

Genomic DNA was employed as the template in profiling TCR beta VDJ and CDR3. MiXCR, applied by TCRdb to the reads, yields one record per CDR3 protein. The table includes some 68,000 distinct CDR3 sequences, around half detected once. The rearrangement uses TRBV7-9 and TRBJ1-4; D possibly corresponds to TRBD1 (6 bases). This sequence originates from a human donor in good health, serving as a control. Sequenced sample: sorted CD4+, CD8+, or CD8+CD57+ T cells (not recorded which) from PBMCs. In DNA, the CDR3 is TGTGCCAGCAGCTTAGCCTCAGGGGACGTGGAAAAACTGTTTTTT. Translated: CASSLASGDVEKLFF.